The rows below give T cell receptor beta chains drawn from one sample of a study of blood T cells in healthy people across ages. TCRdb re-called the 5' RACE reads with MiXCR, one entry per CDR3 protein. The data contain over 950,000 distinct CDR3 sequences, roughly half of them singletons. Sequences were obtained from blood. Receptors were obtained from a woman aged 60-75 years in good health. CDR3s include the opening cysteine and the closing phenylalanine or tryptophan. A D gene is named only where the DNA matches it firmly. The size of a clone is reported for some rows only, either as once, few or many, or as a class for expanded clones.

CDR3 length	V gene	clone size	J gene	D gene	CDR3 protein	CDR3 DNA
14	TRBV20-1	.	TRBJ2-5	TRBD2	CSAIVPRGDETQYF	TGCAGTGCTATAGTTCCCCGGGGGGACGAGACCCAGTACTTC
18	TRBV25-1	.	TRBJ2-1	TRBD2	CASSAGTSGWSSYNEQFF	TGTGCCAGCAGTGCCGGGACTAGCGGGTGGAGCTCCTACAATGAGCAGTTCTTC
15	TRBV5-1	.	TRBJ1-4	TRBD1	CASSGQGAGNEKLFF	TGCGCCAGCAGCGGACAGGGAGCCGGCAATGAAAAACTGTTTTTT
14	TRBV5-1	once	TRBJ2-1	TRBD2	CASSLVGLAGVEFF	TGCGCCAGCAGCTTGGTGGGACTAGCGGGAGTGGAGTTCTTC
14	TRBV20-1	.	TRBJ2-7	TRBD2	CSAQTAGVSYEQYF	TGCAGTGCTCAAACAGCGGGAGTTTCCTACGAGCAGTACTTC
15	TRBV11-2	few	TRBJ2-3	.	CASSLGTPSTDTQYF	TGTGCCAGCAGCTTAGGGACTCCTAGCACAGATACGCAGTATTTT
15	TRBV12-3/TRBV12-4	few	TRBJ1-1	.	CASSPRQVMNTEAFF	TGTGCCAGCAGTCCACGACAGGTAATGAACACTGAAGCTTTCTTT
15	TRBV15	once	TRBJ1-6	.	CATSRDQGEDSPLHF	TGTGCCACCAGCAGAGATCAAGGGGAGGATTCACCCCTCCACTTT
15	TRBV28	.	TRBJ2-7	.	CASSLIQRSGVEQYF	TGTGCCAGCAGTTTAATTCAACGCTCAGGGGTCGAGCAGTACTTC
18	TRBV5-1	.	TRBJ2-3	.	CASSLTAGTRGLTDTQYF	TGCGCCAGCAGCTTGACCGCCGGGACGCGCGGACTGACAGATACGCAGTATTTT
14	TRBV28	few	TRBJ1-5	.	CASSSPPGQGPQHF	TGTGCCAGCAGTTCCCCCCCGGGGCAGGGGCCCCAGCATTTT
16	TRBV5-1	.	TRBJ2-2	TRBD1	CASSFRTGRDTGELFF	TGCGCCAGCAGCTTCAGGACAGGCCGGGACACCGGGGAGCTGTTTTTT
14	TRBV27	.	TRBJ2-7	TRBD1	CASTSRTGRYEQYF	TGTGCCAGCACCTCTCGGACAGGGCGGTACGAGCAGTACTTC
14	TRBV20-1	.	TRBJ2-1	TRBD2	CSARGTAGVHEQFF	TGCAGTGCTAGAGGAACAGCGGGAGTCCATGAGCAGTTCTTC
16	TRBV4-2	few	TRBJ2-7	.	CASSSSRLSTTWEQYF	TGTGCCAGCAGCTCAAGCCGATTGAGCACTACCTGGGAGCAGTACTTC
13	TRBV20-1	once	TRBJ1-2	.	CSARATGKSGYTF	TGCAGTGCTCGAGCCACAGGGAAATCCGGCTACACCTTC
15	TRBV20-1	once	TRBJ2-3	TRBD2	CSAREGTSSTDTQYF	TGCAGTGCGAGAGAGGGGACTAGCAGTACAGATACGCAGTATTTT
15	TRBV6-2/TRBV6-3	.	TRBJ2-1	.	CASTHRLNSYNEQFF	TGTGCCAGCACCCATCGTCTAAATTCCTACAATGAGCAGTTCTTC
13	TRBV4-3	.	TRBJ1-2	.	CASSPAGPDGYTF	TGCGCCAGCAGCCCAGCGGGTCCAGACGGCTACACCTTC
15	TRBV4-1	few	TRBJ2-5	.	CASSQTYGGSETQYF	TGCGCCAGCAGCCAGACGTACGGGGGCTCGGAGACCCAGTACTTC
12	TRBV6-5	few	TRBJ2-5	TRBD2	CASSILAGGLFF	TGTGCCAGCAGTATTCTAGCGGGAGGCCTGTTCTTC
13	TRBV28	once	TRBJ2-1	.	CASSGLWVGEQFF	TGTGCCAGCAGTGGGTTATGGGTTGGGGAGCAGTTCTTC
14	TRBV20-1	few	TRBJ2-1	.	CSAPQQLGYNEQFF	TGCAGTGCCCCCCAGCAGTTGGGCTACAATGAGCAGTTCTTC
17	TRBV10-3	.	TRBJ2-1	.	CAISESTWMGLYNEQFF	TGTGCCATCAGTGAGTCGACTTGGATGGGGCTCTACAATGAGCAGTTCTTC
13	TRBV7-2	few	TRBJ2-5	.	CASSLVKGETQYF	TGTGCCAGCAGCTTAGTGAAGGGAGAGACCCAGTACTTC
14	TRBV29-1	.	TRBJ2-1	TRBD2	CSAMTSGRLNEQFF	TGCAGCGCTATGACTAGCGGGAGGTTGAATGAGCAGTTCTTC
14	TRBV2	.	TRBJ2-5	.	CASSKQVIQETQYF	TGTGCCAGCAGCAAACAGGTTATTCAAGAGACCCAGTACTTC
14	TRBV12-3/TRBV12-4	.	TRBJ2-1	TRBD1	CASREDREYNEQFF	TGTGCCAGCAGAGAAGACAGGGAGTACAATGAGCAGTTCTTC
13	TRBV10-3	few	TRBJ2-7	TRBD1	CAIGQGSSYEQYF	TGTGCCATAGGACAGGGAAGCTCCTACGAGCAGTACTTC
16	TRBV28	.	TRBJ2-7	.	CASSLTPRLSPYEQYF	TGTGCCAGCAGTTTAACCCCCCGACTGAGCCCCTACGAGCAGTACTTC
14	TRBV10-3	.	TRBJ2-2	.	CAIKTYDNTGELFF	TGTGCCATAAAGACCTACGACAACACCGGGGAGCTGTTTTTT
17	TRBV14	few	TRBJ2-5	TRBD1	CASSQDRGTGITTRQYF	TGTGCCAGCAGCCAAGATAGAGGGACAGGGATTACTACGAGGCAGTACTTC
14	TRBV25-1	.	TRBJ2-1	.	CASSALRGSDEQFF	TGTGCCAGCAGTGCCCTGCGGGGTTCCGATGAGCAGTTCTTC
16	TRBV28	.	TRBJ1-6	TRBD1	CASSLDPRQGSSPLHF	TGTGCCAGCAGTTTAGACCCTAGACAGGGGAGTTCACCCCTCCACTTT
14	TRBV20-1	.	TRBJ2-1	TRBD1	CSASGDRGGNEQFF	TGCAGTGCTAGCGGAGACAGGGGGGGGAATGAGCAGTTCTTC
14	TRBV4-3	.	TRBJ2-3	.	CASSQEGKAAAQYF	TGCGCCAGCAGCCAAGAGGGCAAGGCCGCGGCGCAGTATTTT
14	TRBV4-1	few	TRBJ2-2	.	CASSGIQGSGELFF	TGCGCCAGCAGCGGGATACAGGGCTCCGGGGAGCTGTTTTTT
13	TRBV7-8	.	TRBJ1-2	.	CASVPYGGNGYTF	TGTGCCAGCGTACCCTATGGGGGGAATGGCTACACCTTC
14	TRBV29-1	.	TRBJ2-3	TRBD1	CSGTGTGAYHTQYF	TGCAGCGGGACCGGGACAGGGGCTTACCATACGCAGTATTTT
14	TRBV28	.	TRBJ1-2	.	CASSVVLGVYGYTF	TGTGCCAGCAGTGTAGTCTTGGGGGTCTATGGCTACACCTTC
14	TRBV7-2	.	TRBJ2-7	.	CASRRDPGDNEQYF	TGTGCCAGCAGACGGGACCCCGGCGACAATGAGCAGTACTTC
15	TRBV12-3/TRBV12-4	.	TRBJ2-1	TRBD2	CASIQAGGGDYEQFF	TGTGCCAGCATTCAAGCGGGAGGAGGGGATTATGAGCAGTTCTTC
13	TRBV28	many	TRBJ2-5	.	CASSPGAQETQYF	TGTGCCAGCAGTCCCGGGGCGCAAGAGACCCAGTACTTC
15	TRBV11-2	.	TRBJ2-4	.	CASSSTGGLPNIQYF	TGTGCCAGCAGCTCCACCGGCGGCCTACCCAACATTCAGTACTTC
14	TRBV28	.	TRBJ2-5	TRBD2	CASSLTSGSREQYF	TGTGCCAGCAGTTTGACTAGCGGGAGTCGAGAGCAGTACTTC
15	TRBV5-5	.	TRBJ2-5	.	CASSLVAGFQETQYF	TGTGCCAGCAGCTTGGTTGCGGGATTCCAAGAGACCCAGTACTTC
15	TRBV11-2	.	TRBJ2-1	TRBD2	CASMGGRGGWNEQFF	TGTGCCAGCATGGGAGGGAGGGGTGGTTGGAATGAGCAGTTCTTC
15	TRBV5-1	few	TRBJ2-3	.	CASRVDPVITDTQYF	TGCGCCAGTAGAGTGGATCCGGTCATCACAGATACGCAGTATTTT
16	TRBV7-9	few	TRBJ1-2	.	CASSTNDRLSFYGYTF	TGTGCCAGCAGCACCAATGACAGGCTTTCCTTCTATGGCTACACCTTC
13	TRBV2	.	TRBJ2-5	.	CASSTDHQETQYF	TGTGCCAGCAGTACGGACCACCAAGAGACCCAGTACTTC
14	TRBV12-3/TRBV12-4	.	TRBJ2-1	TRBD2	CASGLTSVHNEQFF	TGTGCCAGCGGGCTTACTAGCGTGCACAATGAGCAGTTCTTC
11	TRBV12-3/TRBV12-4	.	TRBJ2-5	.	CASTLSETQYF	TGTGCCAGCACCCTATCTGAGACCCAGTACTTC
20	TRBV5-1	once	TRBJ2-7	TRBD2	CASSLRTSGSLQQLNYEQYF	TGCGCCAGCAGCTTAAGGACTAGCGGGAGTTTACAACAACTGAACTACGAGCAGTACTTC
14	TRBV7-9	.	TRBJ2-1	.	CASSFELVGNEQFF	TGTGCCAGCAGCTTTGAACTAGTTGGGAATGAGCAGTTCTTC
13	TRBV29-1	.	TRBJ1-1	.	CSVVLGHNTEAFF	TGCAGCGTTGTGCTAGGGCACAACACTGAAGCTTTCTTT